Below, 10 T cell receptor beta chains from the same sample are listed, as sequenced in a study of Ad26.COV2.S vaccination and SARS-CoV-2 variants. This table comes from immunoSEQ multiplex PCR, and its TCRdb copy is limited to in-frame clones, with some not included. Of about 410,000 clones detected, about 89% appear once; the ten largest clones hold around 1.9%. Stated treatment: around 19 received Ad26.COV2.S at low or high dose, single or two shots; several received placebo; per-sample allocation not given. The samples date from day 63 after the first vaccine or placebo injection. Sample: peripheral blood, taken in a trial of Ad26.COV2.S vaccine versus placebo. The origin of the receptors is a person aged 18-65 years who received the Ad26.COV2.S COVID-19 vaccine or a placebo.

The chain links TRBV25-1 to TRBJ2-1; unclear D gene. The CDR3 extends over 18 amino acids. V lost 1 base to trimming and J lost 6 bases, with 22 bases between them. The germline V gene has CDR1 MGHDK and CDR2 SYGVNS. The CDR3 is CASSESPKTYLLVNEQFF. CDR3 DNA sequence: TGTGCCAGCAGTGAATCCCCCAAGACGTACCTTTTAGTCAATGAGCAGTTCTTC. Together with reference TRBV25-1 and TRBJ2-1, the CDR3 gives the full variable domain: EADIYQTPRYLVIGTGKKITLECSQTMGHDKMYWYQQDPGMELHLIHYSYGVNSTEKGDLSSESTVSRIRTEHFPLTLESARPSHTSQYLCASSESPKTYLLVNEQFFGPGTRLTVL.

The chain joins TRBV7-9 to TRBJ1-1, with TRBD1 matching over 10 bases. Germline loops: CDR1 SEHNR, CDR2 FQNEAQ (reference sequence). There are 17 residues in the CDR3. V shed 5 bases and J 0 bases; nucleotides not matched to a gene: 9. The CDR3 here is CASSQGFDRGLNTEAFF. In DNA form, the CDR3 reads TGTGCCAGCAGCCAAGGTTTCGACAGGGGGCTGAACACTGAAGCTTTCTTT.

The genes are TRBV28 and TRBJ1-6; no definite D call. Trimming shortened V by 10 bases and J by 0 bases, and 16 bases separated the two germline ends. This CDR3 comprises 16 residues. Germline CDR1 and CDR2: MDHEN and SYDVKM. As DNA, the CDR3 is TGTGCCACCTCGGTGGTTGGGGACTCCTATAATTCACCCCTCCACTTT. It yields the protein CATSVVGDSYNSPLHF.

V and J are TRBV30 and TRBJ1-1; D may be TRBD1 (5 bases). V was trimmed by 8 bases and J by 5 bases, leaving 15 bases between them. Germline CDR1 reads GTSNPN; CDR2 reads SVGIG (reference sequence). CDR3 size: 12 residues. The CDR3 region has the DNA TGTGCCGGGACCACCTTGTTGACTGAAGCTTTCTTT. This gives the protein CAGTTLLTEAFF.

This clone was seen a handful of times. The chain employs TRBV10-3 and TRBJ2-7; 8 bases match TRBD1. This CDR3 has 14 residues. V lost 5 bases, J lost 6 bases, and 9 bases stayed unmatched. CDR1 is ENHRY and CDR2 is SYGVKD in the germline V gene. The CDR3 region has the DNA TGTGCCATCAGTCCAGGGGGCGCCGGAAGCGAGCAGTACTTC. This sequence encodes CAISPGGAGSEQYF.

The chain combines TRBV7-3 with TRBJ2-7; 9 bases match TRBD1. V gave up 3 bases and J gave up 2 bases; unmatched junction bases: 2. Germline CDR1 SGHTA, CDR2 FQGTGA. The CDR3 contains 14 residues. The CDR3 spells CASSLNRGPYEQYF. The CDR3 region has the DNA TGTGCCAGCAGCTTGAACAGGGGGCCCTACGAGCAGTACTTC.

V gene TRBV5-1 combines with J gene TRBJ2-1, with 8 nucleotides matching TRBD2. The CDR3 has 15 amino acids. Germline CDR1 is SGHRS and CDR2 is YFSETQ. After removal of 4 bases from V and 3 bases from J, the junction contained 6 bases not matched to a gene. The CDR3, as DNA: TGCGCCAGCAGCCTTCGGACTAGCTTCTACAATGAGCAGTTCTTC. This translates into CASSLRTSFYNEQFF.

The gene calls are TRBV3-1 (or the pseudogene TRBV3-2) and TRBJ2-1; the D call may be TRBD1 or TRBD2 (5 bases each). V gave up 5 bases and J gave up 8 bases, with 10 bases separating them. Germline V gene data show CDR1 as LGHDT and CDR2 as YNNKEL (reference sequence). This CDR3 is 12 amino acids long. CDR3 residues: CASSSWGYEQFF. Here the CDR3 DNA reads TGTGCCAGCAGCTCGTGGGGGTATGAGCAGTTCTTC.

The genes are TRBV4-2 and TRBJ1-5; possibly TRBD1 for D (6 bases). Germline CDR1 is LGHNA and CDR2 is YNFKEQ. V was cut by 0 bases and J by 5 bases, with 8 bases left in between. The CDR3 totals 14 residues. CDR3 coding DNA: TGTGCCAGCAGCCAAGAGGGGGGCTATCAGCCCCAGCATTTT. Translating it yields CASSQEGGYQPQHF.

This chain joins TRBV5-1 and TRBJ2-2, with D maybe TRBD1 (5 bases). V was trimmed by 4 bases and J by 0 bases, leaving 10 bases between them. The germline CDR1 and CDR2 sequences are SGHRS and YFSETQ. This CDR3 spans 15 amino acids. CDR3 DNA sequence: TGCGCCAGCAGCACCGGACAAACGAACACCGGGGAGCTGTTTTTT. Protein product: CASSTGQTNTGELFF.